This T cell receptor beta chain was retrieved from a study of blood T cell repertoires in COVID-19. About the research overall: COVID-19 samples, acute and convalescent, were from the United States, Italy and Spain.

In the authors' workflow: Nucleated cell counts were estimated from reference gene primer amplification. Profiled with immunoSEQ multiplex PCR; TCRdb holds only in-frame clones, not every one. V, J and clone size derive from that table, while D and trimming were established from the DNA sequence. The sample has 250,000 to 300,000 clones; 70% to 90% are singletons. Germline lookup yields CDR1 LGHDT and CDR2 YNNKEL (reference sequence). Trimming took 4 bases from V and 4 from J, leaving 10 bases between them. This CDR3 comprises 13 residues. The Seattle patients, enrolled during active infection, were followed longitudinally.

The TCR sequence derives from a woman aged 30 to 39 with COVID-19, enrolled during active disease. Sequenced input: peripheral blood. The V gene is TRBV3-1 (or the pseudogene TRBV3-2), the J gene TRBJ1-1; no firm D call. CDR3 in DNA: TGTGCCAGCAGCCCCCCGGAGGGCACTGAAGCTTTCTTT. It specifies CASSPPEGTEAFF.